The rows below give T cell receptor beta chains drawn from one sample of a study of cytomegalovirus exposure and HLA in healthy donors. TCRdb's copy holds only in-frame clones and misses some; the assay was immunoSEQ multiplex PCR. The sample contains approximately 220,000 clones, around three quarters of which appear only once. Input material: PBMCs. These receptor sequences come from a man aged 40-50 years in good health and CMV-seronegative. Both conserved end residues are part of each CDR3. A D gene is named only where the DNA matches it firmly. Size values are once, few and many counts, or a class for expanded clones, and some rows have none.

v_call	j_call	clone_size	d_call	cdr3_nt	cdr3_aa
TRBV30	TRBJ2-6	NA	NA	TGTGCCTGGACCACAGATTCTTGGGGGCCTGGGGCCAGCGTCCTGACTTTC	CAWTTDSWGPGASVLTF
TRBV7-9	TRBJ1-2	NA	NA	TGTGCCAGCAGCCCCCTCGGGAGAACTGATGGCTACACCTTC	CASSPLGRTDGYTF
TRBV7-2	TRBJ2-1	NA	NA	TGTGCCAGCAGCTTAGAAGCTAGAGGTACCTACAATGAGCAGTTCTTC	CASSLEARGTYNEQFF
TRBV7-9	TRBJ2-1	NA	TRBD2	TGTGCCAGCGGACTTGCGGGACTAGCTTACGGTGAGCAGTTCTTC	CASGLAGLAYGEQFF
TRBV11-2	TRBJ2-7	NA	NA	TGTGCCAGCAGCACCAACGCGGGACAGACCTACGAGCAGTACTTC	CASSTNAGQTYEQYF
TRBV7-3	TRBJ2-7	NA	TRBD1	TGTGCCAGCAGCCCGACAGGGGAGACCTACGAGCAGTACTTC	CASSPTGETYEQYF
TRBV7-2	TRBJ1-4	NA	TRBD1	TGTGCCAGCAGCCCCATTGGGTATGGGACAGCTAATGAAAAACTGTTTTTT	CASSPIGYGTANEKLFF
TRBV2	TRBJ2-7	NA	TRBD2	TGTGCCAGCAGTCCTAGGACTAGCGGGTCCTACGAGCAGTACTTC	CASSPRTSGSYEQYF
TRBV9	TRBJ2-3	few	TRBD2	TGTGCCAGCAGCGCCCCGGGGAGCGGGGGGGCCACAGATACGCAGTATTTT	CASSAPGSGGATDTQYF
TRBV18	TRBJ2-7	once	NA	TGTGCCAGCTCACCGACAGGATTTTCCTACGAGCAGTACTTC	CASSPTGFSYEQYF
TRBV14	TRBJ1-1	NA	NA	TGTGCCAGCAGCATAATGGGGGCGGCTGAAGCTTTCTTT	CASSIMGAAEAFF
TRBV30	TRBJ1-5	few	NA	TGTGCCTGGAGTGTACAGGGCGGTCAGCCCCAGCATTTT	CAWSVQGGQPQHF
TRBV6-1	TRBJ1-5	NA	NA	TGTGCCAGCAGCGAAGGGTACAGTTTCATTCAGCCCCAGCATTTT	CASSEGYSFIQPQHF
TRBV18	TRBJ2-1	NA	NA	TGTGCCAGCTCACCAGGACGGGGAGGTGAGCAGTTCTTC	CASSPGRGGEQFF
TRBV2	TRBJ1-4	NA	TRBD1	TGTGCCAGCAGTAAGGACAGGGTAGGCGAAAAACTGTTTTTT	CASSKDRVGEKLFF